This T cell receptor beta chain was observed in a study of T cells expressing NK-cell markers. Germline values: CDR1 SEHNR, CDR2 FQNEAQ (reference sequence). The CDR3 consists of 16 residues. Regarding this clonotype: Its matching antigen is unknown.

For each CDR3 protein, TCRdb gives one entry from its re-call of the 5' RACE reads, without DNA. This listing includes about 170,000 distinct CDR3 sequences. The study's findings and limits: The same clonotypes also predominated in the CD3+CD56-NKG2C+ fraction of several donors.

The sample taken for sequencing was blood T cells: a sorted CD56 or NKG2C T cell subset, CD4+ or CD8+ T cells, or bulk PBMC T cells (not recorded which). The genes are TRBV7-9 and TRBJ2-2; no DNA is available, so the TRBD1 call from TCRdb remains unchecked. The clonotype originates from a man aged 18 to 69 in good health. The CDR3 reads CASSTRDSANTGELFF.